These T cell receptor beta chains were read from a single sample in a study of blood T cell repertoires in COVID-19. The table came from immunoSEQ multiplex PCR; TCRdb's copy has only in-frame clones and leaves some out. There are about 230,000 clones in the sample; approximately 83% occur only once, and around 6.8% lies in the top ten. Sequencing input: peripheral blood. The source of these receptors is a woman in her 50s with acute or convalescent COVID-19. Each CDR3 is given with its conserved first and last residue. The D gene is left open where the match is weak. Clone size is shown for a subset of rows, as once, few, many or a class of expanded clone.

V gene	D gene	clone size	J gene	CDR3 protein	CDR3 DNA
TRBV27	TRBD1	-	TRBJ1-6	CASSHQGGWNSPLHF	TGTGCCAGCAGTCACCAAGGGGGCTGGAATTCACCCCTCCACTTT
TRBV28	-	-	TRBJ2-1	CASSGTTVRKRNEQFF	TGTGCCAGCAGCGGGACAACAGTCAGAAAACGGAATGAGCAGTTCTTC
TRBV5-1	TRBD2	-	TRBJ2-5	CASSPGGAGGSETQYF	TGCGCCAGCAGCCCGGGTGGAGCGGGAGGTAGCGAGACCCAGTACTTC
TRBV7-7	-	-	TRBJ2-2	CASSLEAGATGELFF	TGTGCTAGCAGCTTAGAGGCAGGGGCCACCGGGGAGCTGTTTTTT
TRBV19	TRBD2	-	TRBJ2-6	CASSFGEGLGGANVLTF	TGTGCCAGTAGTTTCGGGGAGGGCCTGGGAGGGGCCAACGTCCTGACTTTC
TRBV15	-	-	TRBJ1-1	CATSRGYRDFGYTEAFF	TGTGCCACCAGCAGAGGGTACAGGGATTTTGGGTACACTGAAGCTTTCTTT
TRBV4-1	TRBD2	-	TRBJ2-2	CASSRQLAGETGELFF	TGCGCCAGCAGCCGGCAACTAGCGGGTGAAACCGGGGAGCTGTTTTTT
TRBV27	TRBD1	-	TRBJ1-1	CASRRGQGVTEAFF	TGTGCCAGCAGACGCGGACAGGGAGTCACTGAAGCTTTCTTT
TRBV9	-	-	TRBJ1-1	CASSESAIASLMNTEAFF	TGTGCCAGCAGCGAGAGTGCGATCGCGAGCCTGATGAACACTGAAGCTTTCTTT
TRBV9	-	-	TRBJ2-5	CASSPPANQETQYF	TGTGCCAGCAGCCCCCCAGCGAACCAAGAGACCCAGTACTTC
TRBV3-1/TRBV3-2	-	once	TRBJ2-5	CASSQVVVTQYF	TGTGCCAGCAGCCAAGTAGTTGTGACCCAGTACTTC
TRBV7-2	TRBD1	-	TRBJ2-7	CASSSRTGNEQYF	TGTGCCAGCAGCTCCCGGACAGGCAACGAGCAGTACTTC
TRBV27	-	-	TRBJ2-3	CASSAELDTQYF	TGTGCCAGCAGTGCCGAACTCGATACGCAGTATTTT